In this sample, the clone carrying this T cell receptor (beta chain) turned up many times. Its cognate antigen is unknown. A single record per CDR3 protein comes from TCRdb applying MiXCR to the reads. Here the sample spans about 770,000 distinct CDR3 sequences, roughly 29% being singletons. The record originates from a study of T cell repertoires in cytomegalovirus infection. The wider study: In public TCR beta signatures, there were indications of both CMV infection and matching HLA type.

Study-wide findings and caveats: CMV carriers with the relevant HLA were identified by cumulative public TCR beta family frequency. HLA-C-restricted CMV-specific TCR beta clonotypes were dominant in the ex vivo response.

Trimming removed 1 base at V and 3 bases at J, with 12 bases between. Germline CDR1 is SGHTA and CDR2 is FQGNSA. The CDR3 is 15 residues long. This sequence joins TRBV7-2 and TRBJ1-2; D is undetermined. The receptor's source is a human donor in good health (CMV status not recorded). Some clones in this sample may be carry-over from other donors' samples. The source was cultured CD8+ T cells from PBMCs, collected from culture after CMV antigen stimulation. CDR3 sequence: CASSLEEGGDYGYTF. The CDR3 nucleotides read TGTGCCAGCAGCTTAGAAGAGGGAGGTGACTATGGCTACACCTTC.